This T cell receptor (beta chain) was recorded in a study of blood T cell repertoires in COVID-19. Measured with immunoSEQ multiplex PCR; TCRdb has only the in-frame clones, and not every one. This sample has 50,000 to 80,000 clones, with just over 85% found just once. The V gene's germline CDR1 is SQVTM and CDR2 ANQGSEA. V lost 2 bases and J lost 5; bases outside the gene matches: 7. The CDR3 contains 15 residues. The sample consisted of peripheral blood. The receptor was isolated from a woman aged 60-75 years with COVID-19, enrolled during active disease. The chain combines TRBV29-1 with TRBJ2-5; the match to TRBD2 covers 11 bases. CDR3 in amino acids: CSVERSSGRWETQYF. CDR3 coding DNA: TGCAGCGTTGAAAGGTCTAGCGGGAGGTGGGAGACCCAGTACTTC.